This TCR beta chain originates from a study of cytomegalovirus exposure and HLA in healthy donors. Study observations and caveats: HLA restriction was apparent for most CMV-associated TCR beta chains in a later analysis.

Primers: 60 Vbeta forward and 13 Jbeta reverse. Per the authors' pipeline: The count from a later analysis was 70 million to 85 million unique TCR beta chains, roughly 11 million of them shared. Assay used: immunoSEQ multiplex PCR; TCRdb lists only in-frame clones, some missing. V and J calls and clone size are those listed in that table; D and trimming were worked out from the DNA. This table holds some 150,000 clones, approximately 84% found once. As concerns this clone: Its antigen is currently unknown.

The CDR3 has 15 residues. Germline CDR1 MDHEN, CDR2 SYDVKM. J gave up 2 bases and V 2 bases, and 5 bases lay outside the gene matches. The origin of this receptor is a man between 25 and 39 years old in good health and CMV-seropositive. Sequencing used PBMCs. V and J are TRBV28 and TRBJ2-7, with 8 bases identical to TRBD1. The CDR3, as DNA: TGTGCCAGCAGTTTAGGTCAGACAGGGGCCTACGAGCAGTACTTC. Translated: CASSLGQTGAYEQYF.